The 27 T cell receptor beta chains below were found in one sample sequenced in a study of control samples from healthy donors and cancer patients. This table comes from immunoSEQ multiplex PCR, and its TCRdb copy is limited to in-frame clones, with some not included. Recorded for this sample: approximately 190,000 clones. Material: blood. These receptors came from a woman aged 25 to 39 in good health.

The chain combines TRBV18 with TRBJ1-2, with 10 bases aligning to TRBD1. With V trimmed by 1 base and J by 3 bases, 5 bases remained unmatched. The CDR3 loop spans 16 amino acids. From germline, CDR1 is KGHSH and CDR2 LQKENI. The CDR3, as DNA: TGTGCCAGCTCACCACGCTCCGGGACAGGGGACTATGGCTACACCTTC. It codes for CASSPRSGTGDYGYTF.

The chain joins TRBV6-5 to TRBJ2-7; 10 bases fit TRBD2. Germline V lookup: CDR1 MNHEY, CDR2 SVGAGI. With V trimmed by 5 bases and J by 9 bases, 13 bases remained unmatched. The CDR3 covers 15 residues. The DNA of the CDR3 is TGTGCCAGCAGTCCTGATATAGCGGGGGGTTCTTGGCAGTACTTC. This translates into CASSPDIAGGSWQYF.

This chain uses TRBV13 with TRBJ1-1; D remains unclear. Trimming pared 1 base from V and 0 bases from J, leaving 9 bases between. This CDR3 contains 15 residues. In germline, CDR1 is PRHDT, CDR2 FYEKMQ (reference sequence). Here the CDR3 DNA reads TGTGCCAGCAGCTTAGATCCTAGCCTGAACACTGAAGCTTTCTTT. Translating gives CASSLDPSLNTEAFF.

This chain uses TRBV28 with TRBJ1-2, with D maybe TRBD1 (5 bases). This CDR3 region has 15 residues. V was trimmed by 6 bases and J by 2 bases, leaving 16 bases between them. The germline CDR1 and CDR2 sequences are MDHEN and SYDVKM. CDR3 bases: TGTGCCAGCAGCTCACAGGAGGCGGGAAACTATGGCTACACCTTC. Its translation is CASSSQEAGNYGYTF.

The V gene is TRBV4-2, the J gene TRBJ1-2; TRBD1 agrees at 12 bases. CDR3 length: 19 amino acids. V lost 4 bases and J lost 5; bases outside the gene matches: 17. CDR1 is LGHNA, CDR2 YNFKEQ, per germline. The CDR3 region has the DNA TGTGCCAGCAGCCTTCACCGGGACAGGGGGCGCGTGGGATCTTATGGCTACACCTTC. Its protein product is CASSLHRDRGRVGSYGYTF.

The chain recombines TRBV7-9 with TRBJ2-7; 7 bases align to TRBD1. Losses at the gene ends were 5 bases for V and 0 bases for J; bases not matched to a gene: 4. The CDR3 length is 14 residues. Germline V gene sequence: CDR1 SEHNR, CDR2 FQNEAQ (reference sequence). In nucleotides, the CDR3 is TGTGCCAGCAGCCCGGACAGGTCCTCCTACGAGCAGTACTTC. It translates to CASSPDRSSYEQYF.

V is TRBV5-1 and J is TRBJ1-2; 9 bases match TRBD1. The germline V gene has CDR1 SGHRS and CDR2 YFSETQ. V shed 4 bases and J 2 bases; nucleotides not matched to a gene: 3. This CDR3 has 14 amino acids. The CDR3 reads CASSAGQGNYGYTF. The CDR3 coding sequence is TGCGCCAGCAGCGCTGGACAGGGGAACTATGGCTACACCTTC.

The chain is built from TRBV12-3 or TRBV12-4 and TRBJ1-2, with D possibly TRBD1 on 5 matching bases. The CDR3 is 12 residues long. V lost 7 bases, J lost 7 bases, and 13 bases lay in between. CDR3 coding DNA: TGTGCCAGCACCCTGGGGGGGTTTGGCTACACCTTC. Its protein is CASTLGGFGYTF.

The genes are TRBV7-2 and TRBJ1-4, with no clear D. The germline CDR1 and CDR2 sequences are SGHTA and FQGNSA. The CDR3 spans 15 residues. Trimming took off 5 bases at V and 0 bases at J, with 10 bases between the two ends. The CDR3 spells CASSPGGSTNEKLFF. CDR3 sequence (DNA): TGTGCCAGCAGCCCCGGCGGTTCAACTAATGAAAAACTGTTTTTT.

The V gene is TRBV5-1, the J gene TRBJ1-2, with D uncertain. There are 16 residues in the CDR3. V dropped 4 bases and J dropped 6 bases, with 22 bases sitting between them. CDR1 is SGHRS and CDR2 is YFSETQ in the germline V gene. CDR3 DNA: TGCGCCAGCAGCCCGCTAGGCAGGAACCTGAACGATGGCTACACCTTC. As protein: CASSPLGRNLNDGYTF.

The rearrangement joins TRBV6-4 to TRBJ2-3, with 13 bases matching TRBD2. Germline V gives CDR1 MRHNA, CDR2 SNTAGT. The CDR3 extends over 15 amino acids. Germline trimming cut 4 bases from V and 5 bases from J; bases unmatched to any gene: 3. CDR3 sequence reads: CASSATSGGEDTQYF. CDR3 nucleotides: TGTGCCAGCAGTGCTACTAGCGGGGGGGAAGATACGCAGTATTTT.

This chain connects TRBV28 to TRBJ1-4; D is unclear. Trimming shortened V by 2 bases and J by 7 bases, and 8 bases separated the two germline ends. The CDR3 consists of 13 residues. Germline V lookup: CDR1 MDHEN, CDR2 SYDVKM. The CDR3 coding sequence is TGTGCCAGCAGTTTAGAGGGCGTTGAAAAACTGTTTTTT. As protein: CASSLEGVEKLFF.

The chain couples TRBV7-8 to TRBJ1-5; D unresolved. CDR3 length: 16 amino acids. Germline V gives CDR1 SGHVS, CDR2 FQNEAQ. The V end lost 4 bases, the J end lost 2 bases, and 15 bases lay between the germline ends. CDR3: CASSSHPGSRNQPQHF. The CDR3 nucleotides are TGTGCCAGCAGCTCTCATCCTGGCAGCCGCAATCAGCCCCAGCATTTT.

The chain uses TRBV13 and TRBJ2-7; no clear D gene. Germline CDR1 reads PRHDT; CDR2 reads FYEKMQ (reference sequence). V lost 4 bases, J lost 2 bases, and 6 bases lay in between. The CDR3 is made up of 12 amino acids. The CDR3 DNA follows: TGTGCCAGCAGCTCGTACCCCTACGAGCAGTACTTC. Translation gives CASSSYPYEQYF.

CDR3 sequence reads: CATSRSPQLTYEQYF. The CDR3 bases are TGTGCCACCAGCCGCTCCCCACAGCTGACCTACGAGCAGTACTTC. This sequence joins TRBV15 and TRBJ2-7, with D unclear. Germline values: CDR1 LNHNV, CDR2 YYDKDF (reference sequence). Trimming removed 5 bases at V and 2 bases at J, with 16 bases between. There are 15 residues in the CDR3.

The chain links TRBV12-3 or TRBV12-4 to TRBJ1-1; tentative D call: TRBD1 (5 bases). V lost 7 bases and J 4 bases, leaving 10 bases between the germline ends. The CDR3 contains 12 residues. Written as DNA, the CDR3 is TGTGCCAGCACCCGGGGGGGCACTGAAGCTTTCTTT. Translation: CASTRGGTEAFF.

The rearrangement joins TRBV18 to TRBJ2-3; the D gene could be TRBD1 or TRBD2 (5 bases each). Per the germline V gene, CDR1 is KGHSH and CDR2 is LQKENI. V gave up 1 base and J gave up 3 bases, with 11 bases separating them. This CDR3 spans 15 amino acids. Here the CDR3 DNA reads TGTGCCAGCTCACCACTAGGTGGGGGTACAGATACGCAGTATTTT. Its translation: CASSPLGGGTDTQYF.

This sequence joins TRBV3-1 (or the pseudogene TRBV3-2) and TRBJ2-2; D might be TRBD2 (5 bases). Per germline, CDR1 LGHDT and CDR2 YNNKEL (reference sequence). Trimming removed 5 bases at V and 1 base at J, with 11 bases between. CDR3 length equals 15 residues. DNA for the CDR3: TGTGCCAGCAGCGCCGGACTCGTGAACACCGGGGAGCTGTTTTTT. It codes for CASSAGLVNTGELFF.

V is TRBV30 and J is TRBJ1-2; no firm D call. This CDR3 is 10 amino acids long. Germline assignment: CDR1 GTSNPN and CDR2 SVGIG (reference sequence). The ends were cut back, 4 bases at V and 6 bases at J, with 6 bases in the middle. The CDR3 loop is CAWKRDGYTF. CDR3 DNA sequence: TGTGCCTGGAAGAGGGATGGCTACACCTTC.

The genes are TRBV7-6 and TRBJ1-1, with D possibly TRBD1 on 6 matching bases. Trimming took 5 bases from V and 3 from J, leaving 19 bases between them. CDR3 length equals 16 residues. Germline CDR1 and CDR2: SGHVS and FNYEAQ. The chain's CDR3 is CASSLGPRGRHTEAFF. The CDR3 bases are TGTGCCAGCAGCCTAGGCCCCAGGGGTAGGCACACTGAAGCTTTCTTT.

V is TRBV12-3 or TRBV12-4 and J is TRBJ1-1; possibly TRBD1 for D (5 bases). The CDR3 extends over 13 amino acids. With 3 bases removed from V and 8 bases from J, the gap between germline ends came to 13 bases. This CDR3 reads CASSFAGHREAFF. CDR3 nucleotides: TGTGCCAGCAGTTTTGCGGGTCACAGGGAAGCTTTCTTT.

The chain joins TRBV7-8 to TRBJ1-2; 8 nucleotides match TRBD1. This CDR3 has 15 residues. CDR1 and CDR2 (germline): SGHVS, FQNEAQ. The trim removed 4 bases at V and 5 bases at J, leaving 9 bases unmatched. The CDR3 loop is CASSSRGDRMYGYTF. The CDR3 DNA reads TGTGCCAGCAGCTCAAGAGGGGACAGGATGTATGGCTACACCTTC.

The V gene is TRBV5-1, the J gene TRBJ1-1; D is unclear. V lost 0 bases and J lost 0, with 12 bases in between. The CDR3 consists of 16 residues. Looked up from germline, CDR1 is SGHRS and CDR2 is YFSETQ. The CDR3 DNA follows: TGCGCCAGCAGCTTGGTCGGCGGCTCGATGAACACTGAAGCTTTCTTT. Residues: CASSLVGGSMNTEAFF.

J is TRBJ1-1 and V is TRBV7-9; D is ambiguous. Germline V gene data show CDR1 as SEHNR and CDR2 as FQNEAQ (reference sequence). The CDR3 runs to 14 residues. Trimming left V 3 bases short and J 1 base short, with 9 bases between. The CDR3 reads CASSFSSENTEAFF. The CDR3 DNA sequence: TGTGCCAGCAGCTTCTCCTCCGAGAACACTGAAGCTTTCTTT.

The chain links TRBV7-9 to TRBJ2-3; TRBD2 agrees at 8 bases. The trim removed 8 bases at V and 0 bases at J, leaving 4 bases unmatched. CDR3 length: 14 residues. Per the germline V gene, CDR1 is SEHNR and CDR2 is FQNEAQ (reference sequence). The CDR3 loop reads CASRTGGSTDTQYF. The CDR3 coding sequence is TGTGCCAGCCGAACGGGGGGGAGCACAGATACGCAGTATTTT.

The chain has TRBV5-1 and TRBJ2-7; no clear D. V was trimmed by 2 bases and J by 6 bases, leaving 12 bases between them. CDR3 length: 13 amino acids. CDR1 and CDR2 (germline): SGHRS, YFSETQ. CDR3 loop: CASSFYLDGEQYF. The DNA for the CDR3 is TGCGCCAGCAGCTTCTACCTGGACGGCGAGCAGTACTTC.

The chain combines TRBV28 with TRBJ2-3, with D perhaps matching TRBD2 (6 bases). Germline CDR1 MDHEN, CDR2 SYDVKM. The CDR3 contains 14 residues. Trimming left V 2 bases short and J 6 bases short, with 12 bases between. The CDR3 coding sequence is TGTGCCAGCAGTTTAAGGGTGGCGGGGGATACGCAGTATTTT. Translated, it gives CASSLRVAGDTQYF.